The next 21 T cell receptor beta chains were all read from a single sample in a study of cytomegalovirus exposure and HLA in healthy donors. Libraries were prepared by immunoSEQ multiplex PCR; TCRdb keeps only in-frame clonotypes and omits some of them. The table records 350,000 or so clones, 70% to 90% of them present only once. The sample was PBMCs. The receptors were sampled from a woman under 30 in good health and CMV-seronegative.

V and J are TRBV9 and TRBJ2-3; 13 bases map to TRBD2. Germline V gene data show CDR1 as SGDLS and CDR2 as YYNGEE. This CDR3 has 16 amino acids. After removal of 3 bases from V and 2 bases from J, the junction contained 3 bases not matched to a gene. The CDR3 DNA sequence: TGTGCCAGCAGCGCTGGACTAGCGGGGGACACAGATACGCAGTATTTT. This encodes CASSAGLAGDTDTQYF.

CDR3 in amino acids: CASSLSRDTYQPQHF. For the CDR3, the DNA is TGTGCCAGCAGTTTATCTAGGGACACCTATCAGCCCCAGCATTTT. This chain links TRBV27 with TRBJ1-5; tentative D call: TRBD1 (6 bases). From germline, CDR1 is MNHEY and CDR2 SMNVEV (reference sequence). V lost 0 bases, J lost 5 bases, and 11 bases lay in between. The CDR3 length is 15 residues.

This clone was detected once. This chain joins TRBV11-3 and TRBJ2-1, with a possible D match to TRBD2 (6 bases). CDR3 length: 11 amino acids. V was shortened by 4 bases and J by 12 bases, with 10 bases between the two germline ends. Germline CDR1 and CDR2: SGHNT and YENEEA. The CDR3 coding sequence is TGTGCCAGCAGCTCCGGGGACTTGCAGTTCTTC. Its protein product is CASSSGDLQFF.

V gene TRBV7-2 combines with J gene TRBJ1-5, with D maybe TRBD1 (5 bases). Germline V lookup: CDR1 SGHTA, CDR2 FQGNSA. The V end lost 0 bases, the J end lost 4 bases, and 10 bases lay between the germline ends. The CDR3 runs to 15 residues. The CDR3, as DNA: TGTGCCAGCAGCTTAGCGCATCAGGGAAATCAGCCCCAGCATTTT. Translated: CASSLAHQGNQPQHF.

This rearrangement joins TRBV10-3 to TRBJ2-5, with 7 bases lining up with TRBD1. The CDR3 contains 13 residues. Germline values: CDR1 ENHRY, CDR2 SYGVKD. V shed 5 bases and J 3 bases; nucleotides not matched to a gene: 3. The CDR3 here is CAISPGTEETQYF. CDR3 bases: TGTGCCATCAGTCCCGGGACAGAAGAGACCCAGTACTTC.

The CDR3 sequence is CASKLRDRDGYTF. CDR3 DNA sequence: TGTGCCAGCAAACTCCGGGACAGGGATGGCTACACCTTC. The chain uses TRBV6-5 and TRBJ1-2; 9 bases align to TRBD1. Trimming at V came to 7 bases and at J to 6 bases, leaving 6 bases not matched to a gene. The CDR3 runs to 13 residues. Germline CDR1 MNHEY, CDR2 SVGAGI.

The chain employs TRBV5-1 and TRBJ1-4; 8 bases are a match to TRBD1. Germline values: CDR1 SGHRS, CDR2 YFSETQ. V dropped 3 bases and J dropped 10; count of bases not matched to a gene: 8. The CDR3 extends over 14 amino acids. CDR3 protein: CASSSGTGWGKLFF. CDR3 nucleotide sequence: TGCGCCAGCAGCTCCGGGACAGGCTGGGGAAAACTGTTTTTT.

The V gene is TRBV28, the J gene TRBJ2-5, with D tentatively TRBD2 (6 bases). Trimming removed 2 bases at V and 5 bases at J, with 12 bases between. The length of the CDR3 is 14 residues. The V gene's germline CDR1 is MDHEN and CDR2 SYDVKM. In nucleotides, the CDR3 is TGTGCCAGCAGTTTAAGGGGACTTCTCGAGACCCAGTACTTC. This codes for CASSLRGLLETQYF.

This rearrangement joins TRBV6-1 to TRBJ2-1, with TRBD2 as a possible D gene (6 bases). V was cut by 3 bases and J by 0 bases, with 18 bases left in between. This CDR3 comprises 18 residues. CDR1 is MNHNS and CDR2 is SASEGT in the germline V gene. CDR3 region: CASSDRPGGRGSYNEQFF. CDR3 nucleotides: TGTGCCAGCAGTGATCGGCCTGGGGGGAGAGGCTCCTACAATGAGCAGTTCTTC.

The chain joins TRBV6-5 to TRBJ2-3; 9 bases fit TRBD1. This CDR3 contains 14 residues. J gave up 6 bases and V 6 bases, and 7 bases lay outside the gene matches. Germline CDR1 MNHEY, CDR2 SVGAGI. CDR3 loop: CASRVSGTGDTQYF. DNA of the CDR3: TGTGCCAGCAGAGTATCCGGGACAGGGGATACGCAGTATTTT.

The V gene is TRBV7-2, the J gene TRBJ1-5, with D tentatively TRBD1 (6 bases). V was pared by 5 bases and J by 6 bases, with 17 bases between. The CDR3 is made up of 15 amino acids. Germline V gene sequence: CDR1 SGHTA, CDR2 FQGNSA. CDR3: CASSTLAGGAQPQHF. The CDR3 nucleotides are TGTGCCAGCAGCACCCTGGCGGGGGGCGCTCAGCCCCAGCATTTT.

This clone appeared a few times. The gene calls are TRBV11-2 and TRBJ2-7, with 8 bases lining up with TRBD1. J lost 6 bases, V lost 6 bases, and 13 bases had no gene match. The germline V gene encodes CDR1 SGHAT and CDR2 FQNNGV. The CDR3 loop spans 15 amino acids. The CDR3: CASSRQGIGGGEQYF. Written as DNA, the CDR3 is TGTGCCAGCAGTCGACAGGGGATCGGAGGAGGCGAGCAGTACTTC.

The chain recombines TRBV27 with TRBJ2-7; 9 bases fit TRBD2. CDR1 MNHEY and CDR2 SMNVEV come from the germline V gene (reference sequence). The trim removed 2 bases at V and 2 bases at J, leaving 4 bases unmatched. The length of the CDR3 is 15 residues. CDR3 region: CASSLEASGAYEQYF. The CDR3, as DNA: TGTGCCAGCAGTTTAGAGGCTAGCGGGGCCTACGAGCAGTACTTC.

The chain recombines TRBV4-1 with TRBJ2-7; tentative D call: TRBD2 (7 bases). Trimming took 4 bases from V and 5 from J, leaving 12 bases between them. This CDR3 has 13 residues. The germline V gene has CDR1 MGHRA and CDR2 YSYEKL. The CDR3 here is CASSRGGGDEQYF. The CDR3 bases are TGCGCCAGCAGCCGGGGAGGGGGTGACGAGCAGTACTTC.

The chain combines TRBV2 with TRBJ2-1; the match to TRBD2 covers 11 bases. The CDR3 runs to 14 residues. The ends lost 6 bases at V and 9 bases at J; junction bases unmatched: 7. Germline V gives CDR1 SNHLY, CDR2 FYNNEI. The CDR3 spells CASSRLAGTGEQFF. For the CDR3, the DNA is TGTGCCAGCAGCCGACTAGCGGGAACAGGTGAGCAGTTCTTC.

The V gene is TRBV7-2, the J gene TRBJ2-7, with D maybe TRBD2 (6 bases). The CDR3 has 16 residues. Germline-derived CDR1 and CDR2 are SGHTA and FQGNSA. V lost 7 bases to trimming and J lost 4 bases, with 23 bases between them. This chain's CDR3 is CASTLPAGSLQYEQYF. The CDR3 DNA follows: TGTGCCAGCACCCTACCGGCGGGGAGCCTCCAGTACGAGCAGTACTTC.

The rearrangement links TRBV9 to TRBJ2-3, with 7 bases aligning to TRBD1. The CDR3 extends over 14 amino acids. The V and J ends lost 4 bases and 0 bases, in that order; junction bases with no gene match: 2. The germline CDR1 and CDR2 sequences are SGDLS and YYNGEE. In DNA form, the CDR3 reads TGTGCCAGCAGCTCGGGACAGAGCACAGATACGCAGTATTTT. This translates into CASSSGQSTDTQYF. Drawing the rest from reference TRBV9 and TRBJ2-3, the complete variable domain is DSGVTQTPKHLITATGQRVTLRCSPRSGDLSVYWYQQSLDQGLQFLIQYYNGEERAKGNILERFSAQQFPDLHSELNLSSLELGDSALYFCASSSGQSTDTQYFGPGTRLTVL.

The genes are TRBV5-1 and TRBJ1-1; the D is unclear. The CDR3 extends over 13 amino acids. Trimming stripped 4 bases from V and 0 bases from J, with 7 bases between. Per the germline V gene, CDR1 is SGHRS and CDR2 is YFSETQ. The DNA for the CDR3 is TGCGCCAGCAGCCGGGAACTGAACACTGAAGCTTTCTTT. Amino acids: CASSRELNTEAFF.

The rearrangement joins TRBV6-6 to TRBJ1-2, with no clear D. The CDR3 runs 12 residues. V was cut by 8 bases and J by 3 bases, with 10 bases left in between. Germline V lookup: CDR1 MNHNY, CDR2 SVGAGI (reference sequence). This chain's CDR3 is CASGRADYGYTF. CDR3 DNA: TGTGCCAGCGGGAGGGCTGACTATGGCTACACCTTC.

The chain couples TRBV29-1 to TRBJ1-1; D uncertain. The germline V gene encodes CDR1 SQVTM and CDR2 ANQGSEA. There are 12 residues in the CDR3. V was trimmed by 5 bases and J by 5 bases, leaving 12 bases between them. As DNA, the CDR3 is TGCAGCGTTCAATTGCAGGCGACTGAAGCTTTCTTT. It translates to CSVQLQATEAFF.

This chain links TRBV7-9 with TRBJ2-3; 9 bases are a match to TRBD2. The germline V gene has CDR1 SEHNR and CDR2 FQNEAQ (reference sequence). With 3 bases clipped from V and 6 bases from J, the junction kept 4 bases outside the gene matches. This CDR3 has 14 residues. As DNA, the CDR3 is TGTGCCAGCAGCTTGGGGAGCGGGAGGGATACGCAGTATTTT. Protein product: CASSLGSGRDTQYF.